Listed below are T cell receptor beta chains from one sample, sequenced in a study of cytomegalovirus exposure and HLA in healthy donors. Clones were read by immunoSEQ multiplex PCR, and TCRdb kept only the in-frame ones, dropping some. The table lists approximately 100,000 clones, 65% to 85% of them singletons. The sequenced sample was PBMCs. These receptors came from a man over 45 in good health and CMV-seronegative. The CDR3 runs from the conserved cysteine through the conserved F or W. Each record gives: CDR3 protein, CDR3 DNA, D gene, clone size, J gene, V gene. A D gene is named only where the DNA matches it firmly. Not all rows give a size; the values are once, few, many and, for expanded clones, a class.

cdr3_aa: CAWSVLGGNSPLHF
cdr3_nt: TGTGCCTGGAGTGTATTGGGGGGGAATTCACCCCTCCACTTT
d_call: -
clone_size: -
j_call: TRBJ1-6
v_call: TRBV30

cdr3_aa: CASSHRDRENGYTF
cdr3_nt: TGTGCCAGCAGCCACAGGGACAGGGAAAATGGCTACACCTTC
d_call: TRBD1
clone_size: -
j_call: TRBJ1-2
v_call: TRBV6-5

cdr3_aa: CASSYSIQGYGYTF
cdr3_nt: TGTGCCAGCAGTTACTCGATACAGGGTTATGGCTACACCTTC
d_call: -
clone_size: -
j_call: TRBJ1-2
v_call: TRBV6-5

cdr3_aa: CASSVEGAGTGPYEQYF
cdr3_nt: TGTGCCAGCAGCGTAGAGGGGGCCGGGACAGGGCCGTACGAGCAGTACTTC
d_call: TRBD1
clone_size: -
j_call: TRBJ2-7
v_call: TRBV9

cdr3_aa: CASSRKQAGSNYGYTF
cdr3_nt: TGTGCCAGCAGCAGGAAGCAGGCCGGATCTAACTATGGCTACACCTTC
d_call: -
clone_size: -
j_call: TRBJ1-2
v_call: TRBV21-1

cdr3_aa: CASGRNDEQFF
cdr3_nt: TGTGCCAGCGGCAGGAACGATGAGCAGTTCTTC
d_call: -
clone_size: -
j_call: TRBJ2-1
v_call: TRBV6-6

cdr3_aa: CASSLKSSGDTYEQYF
cdr3_nt: TGTGCCAGCAGCTTAAAGAGTAGCGGGGATACCTACGAGCAGTACTTC
d_call: TRBD2
clone_size: -
j_call: TRBJ2-7
v_call: TRBV7-2

cdr3_aa: CASSLYGRGRTEAFF
cdr3_nt: TGTGCCAGCAGCTTGTATGGCAGGGGGCGAACTGAAGCTTTCTTT
d_call: TRBD1
clone_size: -
j_call: TRBJ1-1
v_call: TRBV5-4

cdr3_aa: CASSLGDRGKDTQYF
cdr3_nt: TGCGCCAGCAGCTTGGGGGACAGGGGGAAAGATACGCAGTATTTT
d_call: TRBD1
clone_size: -
j_call: TRBJ2-3
v_call: TRBV5-1

cdr3_aa: CASSFTDRVRGYTF
cdr3_nt: TGTGCCAGCAGCTTCACGGACAGGGTGCGGGGCTACACCTTC
d_call: TRBD1
clone_size: -
j_call: TRBJ1-2
v_call: TRBV5-6

cdr3_aa: CASSSRGASTDTQYF
cdr3_nt: TGTGCCAGCAGTTCCCGCGGGGCTAGCACAGATACGCAGTATTTT
d_call: -
clone_size: -
j_call: TRBJ2-3
v_call: TRBV6-6

cdr3_aa: CASSYSGTGGGYTF
cdr3_nt: TGTGCCAGCAGTTACTCAGGGACAGGGGGAGGCTACACCTTC
d_call: TRBD1
clone_size: -
j_call: TRBJ1-2
v_call: TRBV6-5

cdr3_aa: CASSLQGQADLGSGANVLTF
cdr3_nt: TGTGCCAGCAGCTTGCAGGGACAGGCAGATCTTGGCTCTGGGGCCAACGTCCTGACTTTC
d_call: TRBD1
clone_size: -
j_call: TRBJ2-6
v_call: TRBV7-3

cdr3_aa: CASSLQATNYGYTF
cdr3_nt: TGCGCCAGCAGCTTACAGGCAACTAACTATGGCTACACCTTC
d_call: -
clone_size: -
j_call: TRBJ1-2
v_call: TRBV5-1

cdr3_aa: CASSLDQESYEQYF
cdr3_nt: TGTGCCAGCAGCTTAGATCAGGAATCCTACGAGCAGTACTTC
d_call: -
clone_size: -
j_call: TRBJ2-7
v_call: TRBV7-8

cdr3_aa: CASSSPGERETQYF
cdr3_nt: TGTGCCAGCAGTTCACCAGGGGAACGGGAGACCCAGTACTTC
d_call: -
clone_size: -
j_call: TRBJ2-5
v_call: TRBV28

cdr3_aa: CASNPGGSSYEQYF
cdr3_nt: TGTGCCAGCAACCCGGGAGGCAGTTCCTACGAGCAGTACTTC
d_call: TRBD2
clone_size: -
j_call: TRBJ2-7
v_call: TRBV11-2

cdr3_aa: CASSRGGQGGQRYF
cdr3_nt: TGTGCCAGCAGCCGGGGGGGACAGGGGGGCCAGAGGTACTTC
d_call: TRBD1
clone_size: few
j_call: TRBJ2-5
v_call: TRBV5-6

cdr3_aa: CASSVAGASGELFF
cdr3_nt: TGTGCCAGCAGCGTGGCGGGGGCGTCCGGGGAGCTGTTTTTT
d_call: -
clone_size: few
j_call: TRBJ2-2
v_call: TRBV11-2

cdr3_aa: CASSPKLAGATKQYF
cdr3_nt: TGTGCCAGCAGCCCGAAACTAGCGGGAGCTACAAAGCAGTACTTC
d_call: TRBD2
clone_size: -
j_call: TRBJ2-5
v_call: TRBV28

cdr3_aa: CASTSGGDPVEEQYF
cdr3_nt: TGTGCCAGTACCTCGGGGGGGGACCCCGTGGAAGAGCAGTACTTC
d_call: TRBD2
clone_size: -
j_call: TRBJ2-7
v_call: TRBV19

cdr3_aa: CASSFGRAPYEQYF
cdr3_nt: TGTGCCAGCAGTTTTGGGCGGGCCCCCTACGAGCAGTACTTC
d_call: -
clone_size: -
j_call: TRBJ2-7
v_call: TRBV27

cdr3_aa: CASRRQGTDTQYF
cdr3_nt: TGTGCCAGCAGACGACAGGGGACAGATACGCAGTATTTT
d_call: TRBD1
clone_size: -
j_call: TRBJ2-3
v_call: TRBV6-1

cdr3_aa: CASSLLIESLLKYF
cdr3_nt: TGTGCCAGCAGCTTACTCATTGAGTCACTACTTAAGTATTTT
d_call: -
clone_size: -
j_call: TRBJ2-3
v_call: TRBV11-2

cdr3_aa: CASSPNGFSTDTQYF
cdr3_nt: TGTGCCAGCTCACCGAACGGGTTTAGCACAGATACGCAGTATTTT
d_call: -
clone_size: -
j_call: TRBJ2-3
v_call: TRBV18

cdr3_aa: CASSPVSNQPQHF
cdr3_nt: TGTGCCAGCAGCCCAGTTAGCAATCAGCCCCAGCATTTT
d_call: -
clone_size: -
j_call: TRBJ1-5
v_call: TRBV4-2

cdr3_aa: CASTPGVGQGAFGYGYTF
cdr3_nt: TGTGCCAGCACCCCGGGGGTAGGACAGGGAGCCTTTGGCTATGGCTACACCTTC
d_call: TRBD1
clone_size: -
j_call: TRBJ1-2
v_call: TRBV7-9

cdr3_aa: CASSLMTSGLYNEQFF
cdr3_nt: TGTGCCAGCAGCCTGATGACTAGCGGACTCTACAATGAGCAGTTCTTC
d_call: TRBD2
clone_size: -
j_call: TRBJ2-1
v_call: TRBV5-6

cdr3_aa: CASSRLAGLQYEQYF
cdr3_nt: TGTGCCAGCTCCCGACTAGCGGGTCTTCAGTACGAGCAGTACTTC
d_call: TRBD2
clone_size: few
j_call: TRBJ2-7
v_call: TRBV18

cdr3_aa: CASTSGDSPLHF
cdr3_nt: TGTGCCAGCACCTCGGGAGATTCACCCCTCCACTTT
d_call: -
clone_size: -
j_call: TRBJ1-6
v_call: TRBV7-9

cdr3_aa: CASSQTSGGFLETQYF
cdr3_nt: TGCGCCAGCAGCCAGACTAGCGGGGGGTTCCTGGAGACCCAGTACTTC
d_call: TRBD2
clone_size: -
j_call: TRBJ2-5
v_call: TRBV5-1

cdr3_aa: CASSLGIQETQYF
cdr3_nt: TGTGCCAGCTCACTGGGCATCCAAGAGACCCAGTACTTC
d_call: -
clone_size: -
j_call: TRBJ2-5
v_call: TRBV18

cdr3_aa: CASSLGQGAFGYTF
cdr3_nt: TGTGCCAGTAGTCTAGGACAGGGGGCGTTTGGCTACACCTTC
d_call: TRBD1
clone_size: -
j_call: TRBJ1-2
v_call: TRBV19

cdr3_aa: CASSRGTSGGLNTDTQYF
cdr3_nt: TGCGCCAGCAGCAGAGGGACTAGCGGGGGGCTTAACACAGATACGCAGTATTTT
d_call: TRBD2
clone_size: -
j_call: TRBJ2-3
v_call: TRBV5-1

cdr3_aa: CASSVSGNTEAFF
cdr3_nt: TGTGCCAGCAGCGTGAGTGGGAACACTGAAGCTTTCTTT
d_call: -
clone_size: -
j_call: TRBJ1-1
v_call: TRBV7-6

cdr3_aa: CASSLADWRELWNEQFF
cdr3_nt: TGTGCCAGCAGCTTAGCGGATTGGCGGGAGTTGTGGAATGAGCAGTTCTTC
d_call: TRBD2
clone_size: -
j_call: TRBJ2-1
v_call: TRBV7-9